Below, 23 T cell receptor beta chains from the same sample are listed, as sequenced in a study of T cells in Graves' hyperthyroidism and ophthalmopathy. The source material, RNA transcripts, was used to amplify TCR beta CDR3 regions. With the HTBI primer set, the TCR CDR3 went through a first round of RT-PCR. TCRdb analysed the multiplex PCR reads with MiXCR anew, one entry per CDR3 protein. The table lists more than 550,000 distinct CDR3 sequences, around a sixth of them singletons, with roughly a sixth in the top ten. Sequencing was done on a sample of blood. The receptors here all came from a woman in her fifties or sixties with Graves' hyperthyroidism that later progressed to Graves' ophthalmopathy.

V usage is TRBV6-4 and J usage is TRBJ2-5, with a possible D match to TRBD1 (6 bases). Germline V gene sequence: CDR1 MRHNA, CDR2 SNTAGT. The ends were cut back, 4 bases at V and 3 bases at J, with 12 bases in the middle. The CDR3 has 14 residues. The CDR3 loop is CASSARAGEETQYF. The CDR3 DNA is TGTGCCAGCAGTGCCCGGGCAGGGGAAGAGACCCAGTACTTC.

V gene TRBV7-2 combines with J gene TRBJ2-5; tentative D call: TRBD1 (7 bases). V lost 6 bases and J lost 8, with 16 bases in between. There are 13 residues in the CDR3. Germline CDR1 SGHTA, CDR2 FQGNSA. The CDR3 loop is CASSPQGGPTQYF. CDR3 in DNA: TGTGCCAGCAGTCCGCAGGGGGGCCCCACCCAGTACTTC.

This sequence joins TRBV18 and TRBJ2-5; D not resolved. CDR3 length: 13 residues. Germline-derived CDR1 and CDR2 are KGHSH and LQKENI. The V gene lost 3 bases and the J gene lost 5 bases, with 10 bases spanning the gap. The CDR3 loop reads CASSPRHTETQYF. In DNA, the CDR3 is TGTGCCAGCTCACCCCGGCACACCGAGACCCAGTACTTC.

V gene TRBV12-3 or TRBV12-4 combines with J gene TRBJ1-1, with a weak D call TRBD1 (6 bases). Trimming removed 5 bases at V and 10 bases at J, with 11 bases between. The CDR3 is made up of 11 amino acids. CDR3 loop: CASSQGLGAFF. Here the CDR3 DNA reads TGTGCCAGCAGTCAGGGGTTGGGAGCTTTCTTT.

This clonotype was seen at least ten times. This chain joins TRBV3-1 and TRBJ2-1; 12 bases are shared with TRBD2. The CDR3 spans 16 residues. The germline gives CDR1 LGHDT, CDR2 YNNKEL (reference sequence). The trim removed 5 bases at V and 9 bases at J, leaving 11 bases unmatched. CDR3 region: CASSDPTSGGFSEQFF. The CDR3 DNA sequence: TGTGCCAGCAGCGATCCGACTAGCGGGGGATTTAGTGAGCAGTTCTTC.

Ten or more counts support this clonotype. The chain has TRBV5-1 and TRBJ2-1, with D tentatively TRBD1 or TRBD2 (6 bases each). With 0 bases removed from V and 2 bases from J, the gap between germline ends came to 12 bases. Per the germline V gene, CDR1 is SGHRS and CDR2 is YFSETQ. The CDR3 is 16 residues long. CDR3 amino acids: CASSLGLGGAYNEQFF. The CDR3 DNA follows: TGCGCCAGCAGCTTGGGATTGGGGGGCGCCTACAATGAGCAGTTCTTC. The whole variable domain, remainder taken from reference TRBV5-1 and TRBJ2-1, is KAGVTQTPRYLIKTRGQQVTLSCSPISGHRSVSWYQQTPGQGLQFLFEYFSETQRNKGNFPGRFSGRQFSNSRSEMNVSTLELGDSALYLCASSLGLGGAYNEQFFGPGTRLTVL.

Only a few counts were recorded for this clonotype. V gene TRBV19 combines with J gene TRBJ1-6; D is unclear. V was shortened by 3 bases and J by 12 bases, with 12 bases between the two germline ends. Germline V gene data show CDR1 as LNHDA and CDR2 as SQIVND (reference sequence). The CDR3 is 13 residues long. The CDR3 spells CASSIGIQRPLHF. The DNA of the CDR3 is TGTGCCAGTAGTATCGGAATCCAAAGACCCCTCCACTTT. Looking up the rest from reference TRBV19 and TRBJ1-6 gives the full variable domain: DGGITQSPKYLFRKEGQNVTLSCEQNLNHDAMYWYRQDPGQGLRLIYYSQIVNDFQKGDIAEGYSVSREKKESFPLTVTSAQKNPTAFYLCASSIGIQRPLHFGNGTRLTVT.

This clonotype was detected many times. The CDR3 sequence: CSADRDREPTDTQYF. The DNA of the CDR3 is TGCAGTGCTGACCGGGACAGGGAACCCACAGATACGCAGTATTTT. The V and J genes are TRBV20-1 and TRBJ2-3, with TRBD1 identical over 9 bases. CDR3 length: 15 residues. The V and J ends lost 5 bases and 2 bases, in that order; junction bases with no gene match: 8. The germline gives CDR1 DFQATT, CDR2 SNEGSKA (reference sequence).

The chain carries TRBV19 and TRBJ2-2; 7 bases agree with TRBD2. The CDR3 spans 14 residues. Trimming at V came to 10 bases and at J to 0 bases, leaving 5 bases not matched to a gene. The germline gives CDR1 LNHDA, CDR2 SQIVND (reference sequence). DNA of the CDR3: TGTGCCATCGGGACTACGTCGAACACCGGGGAGCTGTTTTTT. It is translated as CAIGTTSNTGELFF.

This clonotype occurred many times. The genes are TRBV5-1 and TRBJ2-1; a weak D match, TRBD1 (5 bases). The CDR3 is 17 amino acids. The germline gives CDR1 SGHRS, CDR2 YFSETQ. The V gene lost 0 bases and the J gene lost 2 bases, with 15 bases spanning the gap. CDR3 residues: CASSLVFGQGPYNEQFF. CDR3 in DNA: TGCGCCAGCAGCTTGGTCTTCGGGCAGGGTCCCTACAATGAGCAGTTCTTC.

This clonotype has more than one count but fewer than ten. The chain is built from TRBV6-1 and TRBJ2-7; the D gene could be TRBD1 or TRBD2 (6 bases each). From germline, CDR1 is MNHNS and CDR2 SASEGT. The germline V and J ends were trimmed by 3 bases and 6 bases, with 12 bases remaining between them. The CDR3 extends over 13 amino acids. CDR3 sequence: CASSDGWGAEQYF. In DNA form, the CDR3 reads TGTGCCAGCAGTGATGGGTGGGGGGCCGAGCAGTACTTC.

This clonotype was observed at least ten times. The chain combines TRBV5-5 with TRBJ1-1; D gene unclear. This CDR3 region has 12 residues. The V and J ends lost 0 bases and 8 bases respectively, with 8 bases between them. CDR1 is SGHKS, CDR2 YYEKEE, per germline (reference sequence). CDR3 region: CASSLVASEAFF. The CDR3 region has the DNA TGTGCCAGCAGCTTGGTTGCTTCAGAAGCTTTCTTT.

The gene calls are TRBV4-1 and TRBJ1-5; TRBD1 matches 8 bases. Germline V gives CDR1 MGHRA, CDR2 YSYEKL. The CDR3 spans 18 residues. Losses at the gene ends were 4 bases for V and 4 bases for J; bases not matched to a gene: 15. The CDR3 DNA follows: TGCGCCAGCAGCCTCCCCCCCTACGGACAGGGCCCTAATCAGCCCCAGCATTTT. Translated: CASSLPPYGQGPNQPQHF.

This clonotype was counted a few times. The chain links TRBV4-1 to TRBJ2-1, with D possibly being TRBD2 (6 bases). Germline CDR1 and CDR2: MGHRA and YSYEKL. CDR3 length: 19 residues. Trimming cost V 1 base and J 0 bases, with 19 bases left between them. The CDR3 spells CASSQGPRGSSGSYNEQFF. DNA of the CDR3: TGCGCCAGCAGCCAAGGGCCTCGGGGGAGTTCCGGCTCCTACAATGAGCAGTTCTTC.

In this sample, this clonotype turned up a few times. V usage is TRBV5-1 and J usage is TRBJ2-5; D remains ambiguous. Germline V gives CDR1 SGHRS, CDR2 YFSETQ. The CDR3 extends over 13 amino acids. V lost 1 base, J lost 1 base, and 5 bases lay in between. The chain's CDR3 is CASSLWSQETQYF. CDR3 coding DNA: TGCGCCAGCAGCTTGTGGAGCCAAGAGACCCAGTACTTC.

A few counts support this clonotype. The chain has TRBV7-2 and TRBJ2-3; TRBD2 matches at 14 bases. Germline V gives CDR1 SGHTA, CDR2 FQGNSA. The length of the CDR3 is 16 residues. Trimming took 5 bases from V and 4 from J; bases not matched to a gene: 5. CDR3 region: CASSGRLAGGPDTQYF. CDR3 nucleotide sequence: TGTGCCAGCAGCGGAAGACTAGCGGGGGGGCCAGATACGCAGTATTTT. The whole variable domain, remainder taken from reference TRBV7-2 and TRBJ2-3, is GAGVSQSPSNKVTEKGKDVELRCDPISGHTALYWYRQSLGQGLEFLIYFQGNSAPDKSGLPSDRFSAERTGGSVSTLTIQRTQQEDSAVYLCASSGRLAGGPDTQYFGPGTRLTVL.

This clonotype was seen at least ten times. The chain employs TRBV18 and TRBJ1-6, with 9 bases matching TRBD1. CDR1 KGHSH and CDR2 LQKENI come from the germline V gene. The CDR3 extends over 15 amino acids. J was trimmed by 10 bases and V by 3 bases; bases with no gene match: 7. CDR3 coding DNA: TGTGCCAGCTCACCTTCGGGACAGGGTGGCTCACCCCTCCACTTT. This codes for CASSPSGQGGSPLHF.

There are many counts of this clonotype. The gene calls are TRBV11-2 and TRBJ2-2, with D perhaps TRBD1 or TRBD2 (5 bases each). The ends were cut back, 1 base at V and 5 bases at J, with 20 bases in the middle. Germline loops: CDR1 SGHAT, CDR2 FQNNGV. This CDR3 comprises 18 residues. The CDR3 coding sequence is TGTGCCAGCAGCTTAGGCGCCTACCCCGGGACGGTAACCGGGGAGCTGTTTTTT. Translating it yields CASSLGAYPGTVTGELFF.

The table lists this clonotype with many counts. The chain joins TRBV30 to TRBJ2-5, with TRBD2 identical over 7 bases. This CDR3 is 13 amino acids long. CDR1 is GTSNPN and CDR2 is SVGIG in the germline V gene (reference sequence). With V trimmed by 3 bases and J by 7 bases, 8 bases remained unmatched. DNA of the CDR3: TGTGCCTGGAGCGAGGCTAGCGGAGGGACCCAGTACTTC. Translating it yields CAWSEASGGTQYF.

This clonotype was counted ten times or more. The genes are TRBV7-9 and TRBJ1-1; D is perhaps TRBD1 (5 bases). There are 15 residues in the CDR3. Germline V gene data show CDR1 as SEHNR and CDR2 as FQNEAQ (reference sequence). Trimming left V 7 bases short and J 0 bases short, with 15 bases between. This chain's CDR3 is CASTSPGFLNTEAFF. The CDR3 DNA follows: TGTGCCAGCACGTCTCCAGGGTTTTTGAACACTGAAGCTTTCTTT.

In this sample, this clonotype turned up a few times. The J gene is TRBJ1-2, the V gene TRBV2, with 8 bases identical to TRBD1. Germline lookup yields CDR1 SNHLY and CDR2 FYNNEI. The CDR3 runs 13 residues. J gave up 7 bases and V 6 bases, and 7 bases lay outside the gene matches. The CDR3: CASRETGVRGYTF. The CDR3 coding sequence is TGTGCCAGCAGAGAGACAGGGGTGCGTGGCTACACCTTC. Using reference TRBV2 and TRBJ1-2 for the parts outside the CDR3, the full variable domain is EPEVTQTPSHQVTQMGQEVILRCVPISNHLYFYWYRQILGQKVEFLVSFYNNEISEKSEIFDDQFSVERPDGSNFTLKIRSTKLEDSAMYFCASRETGVRGYTFGSGTRLTVV.

In its sample, this clonotype was seen many times. The rearrangement joins TRBV5-1 to TRBJ2-1, with D tentatively TRBD2 (5 bases). Trimming left V 0 bases short and J 5 bases short, with 9 bases between. Germline V gene sequence: CDR1 SGHRS, CDR2 YFSETQ. This CDR3 spans 14 amino acids. The DNA of the CDR3 is TGCGCCAGCAGCTTGGATCGGGGAAACAATGAGCAGTTCTTC. It encodes CASSLDRGNNEQFF.

The sample holds many counts of this clonotype. The chain has TRBV2 and TRBJ1-6; 8 nucleotides agree with TRBD1. This CDR3 contains 16 residues. The ends lost 5 bases at V and 9 bases at J; junction bases unmatched: 12. Germline lookup yields CDR1 SNHLY and CDR2 FYNNEI. Written as DNA, the CDR3 is TGTGCCAGCAGTCCAAGACGGACAGGGATGGGTTCACCCCTCCACTTT. Amino acids: CASSPRRTGMGSPLHF.